Listed below are T cell receptor beta chains from one sample, sequenced in a study of vaccination and CD4 T cells after COVID-19. TCRdb redid the calling of the PCR reads with MiXCR, one entry per CDR3 protein. The data contain fewer than 9,500 distinct CDR3 sequences, about 59% of them seen just once; the ten biggest clones take up approximately 24%. No antigen has been identified for these receptors. Source material: CD4+ T cells from blood, cultured in vitro. The receptor set was obtained from a human donor who had recovered from COVID-19. Both conserved end residues are part of each CDR3. A D gene is named only where the DNA matches it firmly. A row's size may be missing; if present it is once, few, many or a size class.

D	V	size	J	CDR3	DNA
TRBD1	TRBV29-1	few	TRBJ1-2	CSVTNTGVYGYTF	TGCAGCGTTACAAATACAGGGGTCTATGGCTACACCTTC
.	TRBV7-9	.	TRBJ2-7	CASSEGTGSYEQYF	TGTGCCAGCAGCGAGGGGACGGGCTCCTACGAGCAGTACTTC
.	TRBV6-1	.	TRBJ1-5	CASSQGSTSNQPQHF	TGTGCCAGCAGTCAAGGGTCGACGAGCAATCAGCCCCAGCATTTT
.	TRBV28	.	TRBJ2-7	CASRVSGARYEQYF	TGTGCCAGCAGGGTCTCTGGGGCTAGGTACGAGCAGTACTTC
.	TRBV20-1	few	TRBJ2-7	CSATKESRVHEQYF	TGCAGTGCTACTAAAGAATCTAGGGTTCACGAGCAGTACTTC
TRBD2	TRBV20-1	.	TRBJ2-5	CSARGGLAADQETQYF	TGCAGTGCTAGAGGGGGACTAGCTGCCGATCAAGAGACCCAGTACTTC
TRBD2	TRBV7-9	few	TRBJ2-1	CASSLRTSGNGGTFF	TGTGCCAGCAGCTTAAGGACTAGCGGGAACGGGGGCACGTTCTTC
.	TRBV20-1	.	TRBJ1-5	CSASRSVGNQPQHF	TGCAGTGCTAGTAGGAGTGTGGGCAATCAGCCCCAGCATTTT
.	TRBV6-5	.	TRBJ1-2	CASSYSTGVEYGYTF	TGTGCCAGCAGTTACTCGACCGGGGTGGAATATGGCTACACCTTC
.	TRBV6-1	.	TRBJ2-5	CASSVGQATRETQYF	TGTGCCAGCAGTGTCGGGCAGGCCACGAGGGAGACCCAGTACTTC
.	TRBV6-1	.	TRBJ2-5	CASSDPRQTYQETQYF	TGTGCCAGCAGTGATCCCCGACAGACGTACCAAGAGACCCAGTACTTC
TRBD2	TRBV5-1	once	TRBJ2-7	CASSTVPGLAGGRPYEQYF	TGCGCCAGCAGCACCGTCCCGGGACTAGCGGGAGGGAGACCCTACGAGCAGTACTTC
TRBD2	TRBV7-2	once	TRBJ2-3	CASSFTFPGTSGTDTQYF	TGTGCCAGCAGCTTTACCTTCCCCGGGACTAGCGGCACAGATACGCAGTATTTT
TRBD1	TRBV28	few	TRBJ1-5	CASSINLIRGQKGQHF	TGTGCCAGCAGTATAAACCTGATCCGGGGACAGAAAGGCCAGCATTTT
.	TRBV15	few	TRBJ1-1	CATSKEGYAEAFF	TGTGCCACCAGCAAGGAGGGGTACGCTGAAGCTTTCTTT
.	TRBV28	.	TRBJ2-7	CASGEEGLEQYF	TGTGCCAGCGGGGAAGAGGGGCTCGAGCAGTACTTC
.	TRBV7-2	.	TRBJ2-5	CASSFVRQETQYF	TGTGCCAGCAGCTTCGTTAGACAAGAGACCCAGTACTTC
.	TRBV7-8	.	TRBJ1-5	CASSLVSQPQHF	TGTGCCAGCAGCTTAGTGTCTCAGCCCCAGCATTTT
.	TRBV11-1	once	TRBJ1-2	CASSFNNYGYTF	TGTGCCAGCAGCTTTAATAACTATGGCTACACCTTC
.	TRBV5-5	.	TRBJ2-3	CASSDTGTGTDTQYF	TGTGCCAGCAGCGACACCGGGACTGGCACAGATACGCAGTATTTT
.	TRBV20-1	few	TRBJ1-1	CSASSPLTANTEAFF	TGCAGTGCTAGTTCCCCCCTTACAGCCAACACTGAAGCTTTCTTT
.	TRBV19	once	TRBJ2-4	CASSRGGTSKNIQYF	TGTGCCAGTAGTAGAGGGGGAACCTCCAAAAACATTCAGTACTTC
.	TRBV15	.	TRBJ2-3	CATSRQGGDTQYF	TGTGCCACCAGTAGGCAGGGGGGAGATACGCAGTATTTT
.	TRBV20-1	few	TRBJ1-1	CSVKRAETEAFF	TGCAGCGTGAAAAGGGCAGAGACTGAAGCTTTCTTT
.	TRBV11-2	.	TRBJ2-3	CASSSSAGTLYTQYF	TGTGCCAGCAGCTCCTCCGCAGGGACCCTATATACGCAGTATTTT
.	TRBV28	.	TRBJ2-1	CASSSIARNSYNEQFF	TGTGCCAGCAGTTCTATAGCGCGTAACTCCTACAATGAGCAGTTCTTC
.	TRBV30	few	TRBJ1-6	CAWRGAGRSLNSPLHF	TGTGCCTGGAGAGGAGCGGGGCGCTCCCTTAATTCACCCCTCCACTTT
TRBD1	TRBV20-1	.	TRBJ1-1	CSAWTGRLVNTEAFF	TGCAGTGCTTGGACAGGGCGATTGGTGAACACTGAAGCTTTCTTT
.	TRBV20-1	few	TRBJ2-7	CSASASREQYF	TGCAGTGCTAGCGCATCCAGAGAGCAGTACTTC
TRBD2	TRBV24-1	.	TRBJ2-2	CATSDSGGRRSGELFF	TGTGCCACCAGTGATTCTGGCGGGAGGAGATCCGGGGAGCTGTTTTTT
TRBD1	TRBV23-1	.	TRBJ1-2	CASSQPGQGVNGYTF	TGCGCCAGCAGTCAGCCGGGACAGGGGGTCAATGGCTACACCTTC
.	TRBV19	.	TRBJ1-5	CASRKTAHQPQHF	TGTGCCAGTAGGAAGACGGCCCATCAGCCCCAGCATTTT
.	TRBV12-3/TRBV12-4	.	TRBJ1-6	CASSLGRYNSPLHF	TGTGCCAGCAGTTTAGGACGGTATAATTCACCCCTCCACTTT
.	TRBV7-2	few	TRBJ1-2	CASSPLSWDKDYGYTF	TGTGCCAGCAGCCCGCTGTCATGGGACAAAGACTATGGCTACACCTTC
TRBD2	TRBV20-1	.	TRBJ2-3	CSARGTSGRPDTQYF	TGCAGTGCTAGGGGAACTAGCGGGAGGCCAGATACGCAGTATTTT
.	TRBV5-1	.	TRBJ2-7	CASSELDEQYF	TGCGCCAGCAGCGAGCTAGACGAGCAGTACTTC
TRBD2	TRBV15	few	TRBJ2-3	CATSRAAGGGIDTQYF	TGTGCCACCAGCAGGGCCGCGGGAGGGGGGATAGATACGCAGTATTTT
.	TRBV7-6	.	TRBJ1-5	CASSLEGKGDQPQHF	TGTGCTAGCAGCTTAGAGGGGAAGGGGGATCAGCCCCAGCATTTT
TRBD2	TRBV20-1	once	TRBJ2-7	CSARSVSGSYEQYF	TGCAGTGCTAGATCGGTTAGCGGGAGCTACGAGCAGTACTTC
TRBD1	TRBV20-1	.	TRBJ1-5	CSAMGQSNQPQHF	TGCAGTGCTATGGGACAGAGCAATCAGCCCCAGCATTTT
.	TRBV18	.	TRBJ2-3	CASSPRDTTDTQYF	TGTGCCAGCTCACCGCGGGATACCACAGATACGCAGTACTTT
.	TRBV24-1	.	TRBJ2-7	CATSAQGFDEQYF	TGTGCCACCAGTGCACAGGGTTTCGACGAGCAGTACTTC
.	TRBV20-1	few	TRBJ2-5	CSAMVPGYPAQYF	TGCAGTGCTATGGTTCCGGGCTACCCCGCCCAGTACTTC
TRBD1	TRBV3-1	once	TRBJ2-7	CASSHRDRNYEQYF	TGTGCCAGCAGCCATAGGGACAGGAATTACGAGCAGTACTTC
.	TRBV7-2	few	TRBJ2-3	CASREAVVTDTQYF	TGTGCCAGCAGGGAGGCCGTAGTCACAGATACGCAGTATTTT
.	TRBV20-1	.	TRBJ2-3	CSARPTGATQYF	TGCAGTGCTAGACCGACTGGAGCAACGCAGTATTTT
TRBD2	TRBV10-3	.	TRBJ2-5	CAISVEAGQETQYF	TGTGCCATCAGTGTCGAAGCGGGGCAAGAGACCCAGTACTTC
TRBD2	TRBV27	.	TRBJ2-3	CASSLTSGRTDTQYF	TGTGCCAGCAGTTTAACTAGCGGGAGGACCGATACGCAGTATTTT
TRBD1	TRBV2	.	TRBJ2-7	CASSAGQGVFYEQYF	TGTGCCAGCAGCGCGGGACAGGGGGTTTTCTACGAGCAGTACTTC
.	TRBV30	.	TRBJ2-2	CAWSSVIGELFF	TGTGCCTGGAGTAGCGTGATCGGGGAGCTGTTTTTT
.	TRBV20-1	few	TRBJ1-4	CSARDSRGFEKLFF	TGCAGTGCTAGGGACAGTCGCGGGTTTGAAAAACTGTTTTTT
.	TRBV9	.	TRBJ1-6	CASNRRGDSPLHF	TGTGCCAGCAATCGACGTGGTGATTCACCCCTCCACTTT
TRBD2	TRBV7-6	.	TRBJ2-1	CASSQWRGGEDEQFF	TGTGCCAGCAGCCAGTGGCGCGGGGGGGAGGATGAGCAGTTCTTC
TRBD1	TRBV6-1	.	TRBJ2-7	CALVTGEIFEQYF	TGTGCCCTCGTGACAGGGGAAATATTTGAGCAGTACTTC
.	TRBV6-2/TRBV6-3	.	TRBJ2-3	CASRNGGPSTDTQYF	TGTGCCAGCAGAAACGGAGGGCCTAGCACAGATACGCAGTATTTT
.	TRBV6-1	.	TRBJ1-3	CASSTRGAALSSGNTIYF	TGTGCCAGCAGTACCCGAGGGGCAGCCCTAAGCTCTGGAAACACCATATATTTT
.	TRBV6-5	once	TRBJ2-7	CASSDSRVIEQYF	TGTGCCAGCAGTGACTCGCGGGTAATCGAGCAGTACTTC
TRBD2	TRBV15	few	TRBJ2-7	CATSRRPRDGGGYEQYF	TGTGCCACCAGCAGACGTCCGAGAGATGGGGGGGGCTACGAGCAGTACTTC
TRBD1	TRBV12-3/TRBV12-4	.	TRBJ1-1	CASSDRVFQAFF	TGTGCCAGCAGTGACAGGGTTTTCCAAGCTTTCTTT